The rows below give T cell receptor beta chains drawn from one sample of a study of T cell responses to AZD1222 COVID-19 vaccine. Only in-frame clones appear in the TCRdb table, and some are missing; sequencing was by immunoSEQ multiplex PCR. The sample has some 91,000 clones; roughly 92% are singletons. The input for sequencing was peripheral blood, taken on day 0 of AZD1222 vaccination. The source is an adult in good health. The CDR3 runs from the conserved cysteine through the conserved F or W. A D gene is named only where the DNA matches it firmly. Expanded clones are given a class, and other clones once, few, many or no size at all.

TRBV7-2	.	.	TRBJ2-5	CASSLGGFVETQYF	TGTGCCAGCAGCTTAGGAGGTTTTGTCGAGACCCAGTACTTC
TRBV19	.	.	TRBJ2-3	CASSIAIAAGGTDTQYF	TGTGCCAGTAGTATAGCGATCGCGGCCGGCGGCACAGATACGCAGTATTTT
TRBV9	TRBD1	once	TRBJ1-2	CASSMTGGFGYTF	TGTGCCAGCAGCATGACAGGGGGCTTTGGCTACACCTTC
TRBV14	.	.	TRBJ1-1	CASSLNRATPQAFF	TGTGCCAGCAGCCTTAACCGGGCGACCCCCCAAGCTTTCTTT
TRBV19	.	.	TRBJ1-5	CASSMRNYQPQHF	TGTGCCAGTAGTATGAGGAACTATCAGCCCCAGCATTTT
TRBV6-1	.	once	TRBJ2-1	CASSDRSYNEQFF	TGTGCCAGCAGTGACAGGAGTTACAATGAGCAGTTCTTC
TRBV13	.	.	TRBJ2-2	CASNSEVNTGELFF	TGTGCCAGCAACTCAGAGGTGAACACCGGGGAGCTGTTTTTT
TRBV9	TRBD2	.	TRBJ2-2	CASSVALAGQVGELFF	TGTGCCAGCAGCGTAGCTCTAGCGGGGCAGGTTGGGGAGCTGTTTTTT
TRBV9	TRBD1	.	TRBJ1-4	CASSAGTVNNEKLFF	TGTGCCAGCAGCGCCGGGACAGTGAATAATGAAAAACTGTTTTTT
TRBV7-9	TRBD1	.	TRBJ1-6	CASSLGTENSPLHF	TGTGCCAGCAGCCTCGGGACAGAAAATTCACCCCTCCACTTT
TRBV15	.	.	TRBJ1-4	CATTMGMVESEKLFF	TGTGCCACCACCATGGGCATGGTTGAAAGTGAAAAACTGTTTTTT
TRBV7-2	.	.	TRBJ1-3	CASSPTGVSGNTIYF	TGTGCCAGCAGCCCCACAGGTGTGTCTGGAAACACCATATATTTT
TRBV19	TRBD2	.	TRBJ2-1	CASSIGASGRYNEQFF	TGTGCCAGTAGTATAGGGGCTAGCGGGAGATACAATGAGCAGTTCTTC
TRBV6-5	.	.	TRBJ1-5	CASSYGRAPNQPQHF	TGTGCCAGCAGTTACGGCAGGGCGCCCAATCAGCCCCAGCATTTT
TRBV27	.	few	TRBJ1-4	CASRSRSSYNEKLFF	TGTGCCAGCAGATCCCGGAGCAGCTATAATGAAAAACTGTTTTTT
TRBV12-3/TRBV12-4	.	once	TRBJ1-2	CASSLGDNYGYTF	TGTGCCAGCAGTTTAGGAGATAACTATGGCTACACCTTC